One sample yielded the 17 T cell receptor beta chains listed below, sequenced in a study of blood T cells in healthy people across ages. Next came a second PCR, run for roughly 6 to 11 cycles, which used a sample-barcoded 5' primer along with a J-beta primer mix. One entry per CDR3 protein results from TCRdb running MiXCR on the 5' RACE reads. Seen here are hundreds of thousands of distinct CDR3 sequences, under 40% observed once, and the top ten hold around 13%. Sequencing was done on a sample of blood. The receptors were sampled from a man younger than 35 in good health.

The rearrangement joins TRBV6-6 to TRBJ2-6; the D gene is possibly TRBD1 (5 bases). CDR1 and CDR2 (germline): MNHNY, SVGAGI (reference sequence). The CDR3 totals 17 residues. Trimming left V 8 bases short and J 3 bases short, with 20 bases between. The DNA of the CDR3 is TGTGCCAGCTCCAACAGAGGCAGGGTCGTTGGGGCCAACGTCCTGACTTTC. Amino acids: CASSNRGRVVGANVLTF.

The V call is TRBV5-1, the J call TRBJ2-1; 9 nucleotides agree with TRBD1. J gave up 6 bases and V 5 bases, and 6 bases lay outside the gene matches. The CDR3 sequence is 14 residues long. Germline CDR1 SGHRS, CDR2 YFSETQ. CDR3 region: CASRFGTGLNEQFF. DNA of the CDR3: TGCGCCAGCAGATTCGGGACAGGGCTCAATGAGCAGTTCTTC.

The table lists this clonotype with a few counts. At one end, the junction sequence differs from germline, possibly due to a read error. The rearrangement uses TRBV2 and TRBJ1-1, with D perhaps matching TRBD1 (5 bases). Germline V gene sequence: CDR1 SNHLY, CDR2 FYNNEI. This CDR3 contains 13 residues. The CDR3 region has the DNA TGTGCCAGCATCCCCGGGGGAGAAACTGAAGTTTTCTTT. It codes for CASIPGGETEVFF.

The CDR3 sequence is CASSLEGYTIYF. The CDR3, as DNA: TGTGCCAGCAGTTTAGAGGGATACACCATATATTTT. J is TRBJ1-3 and V is TRBV12-3 or TRBV12-4; unclear D gene. The CDR3 has 12 amino acids. V lost 1 base and J lost 8, with 6 bases in between.

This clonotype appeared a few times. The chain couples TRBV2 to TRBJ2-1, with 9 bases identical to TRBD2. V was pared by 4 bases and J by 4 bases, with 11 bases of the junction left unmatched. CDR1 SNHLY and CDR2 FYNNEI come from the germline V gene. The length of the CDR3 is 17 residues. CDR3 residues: CASSGALAGILYNEQFF. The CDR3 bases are TGTGCCAGCAGTGGGGCCCTAGCGGGGATACTGTACAATGAGCAGTTCTTC.

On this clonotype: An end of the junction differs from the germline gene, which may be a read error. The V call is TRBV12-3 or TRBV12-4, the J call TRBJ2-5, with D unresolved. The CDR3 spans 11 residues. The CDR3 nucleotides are TGTGTCAGCAGCCTTTCAGAGACCCAGTACTTC. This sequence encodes CVSSLSETQYF.

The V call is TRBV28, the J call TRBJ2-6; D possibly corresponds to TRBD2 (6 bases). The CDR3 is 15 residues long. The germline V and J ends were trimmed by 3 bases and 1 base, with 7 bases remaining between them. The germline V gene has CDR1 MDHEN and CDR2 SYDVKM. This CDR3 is CASSFAGSGANVLTF. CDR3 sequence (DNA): TGTGCCAGCAGTTTCGCGGGATCTGGGGCCAACGTCCTGACTTTC.

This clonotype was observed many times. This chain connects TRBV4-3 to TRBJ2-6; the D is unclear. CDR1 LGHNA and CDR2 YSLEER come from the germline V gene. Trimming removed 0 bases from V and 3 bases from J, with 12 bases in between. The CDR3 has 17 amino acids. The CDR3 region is CASSQELDLLGANVLTF. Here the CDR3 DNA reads TGCGCCAGCAGCCAAGAACTCGACCTTCTTGGGGCCAACGTCCTGACTTTC.

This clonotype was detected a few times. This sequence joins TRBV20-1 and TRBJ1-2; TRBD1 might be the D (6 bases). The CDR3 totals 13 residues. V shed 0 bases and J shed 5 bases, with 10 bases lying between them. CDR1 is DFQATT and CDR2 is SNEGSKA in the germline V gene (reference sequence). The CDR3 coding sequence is TGCAGTGCTAGAGATGGGGGGGCATATGGCTACACCTTC. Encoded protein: CSARDGGAYGYTF.

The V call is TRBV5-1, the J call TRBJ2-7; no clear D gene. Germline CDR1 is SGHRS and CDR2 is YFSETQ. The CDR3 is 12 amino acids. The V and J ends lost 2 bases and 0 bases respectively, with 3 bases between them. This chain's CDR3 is CASSFNSYEQYF. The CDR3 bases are TGCGCCAGCAGCTTTAACTCCTACGAGCAGTACTTC.

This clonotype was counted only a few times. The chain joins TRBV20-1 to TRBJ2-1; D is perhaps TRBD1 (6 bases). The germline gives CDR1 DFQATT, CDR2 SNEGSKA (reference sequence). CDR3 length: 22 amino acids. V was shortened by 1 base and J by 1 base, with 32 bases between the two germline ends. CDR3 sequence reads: CSARGQSPIQGEASWSYNEQFF. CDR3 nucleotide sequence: TGCAGTGCTAGAGGTCAGAGTCCGATACAGGGCGAGGCTTCCTGGTCCTACAATGAGCAGTTCTTC.

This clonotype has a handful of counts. CDR3 sequence (DNA): TGTGCCAGCAGCTTATCGTATCGGGGGAGCGACAATGAGCAGTTCTTC. It codes for CASSLSYRGSDNEQFF. The chain employs TRBV7-9 and TRBJ2-1; D may be TRBD2 (6 bases). The CDR3 length is 16 residues. Germline V gene sequence: CDR1 SEHNR, CDR2 FQNEAQ (reference sequence). V was clipped by 2 bases and J by 5 bases, with 16 bases between them.

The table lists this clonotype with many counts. The CDR3 sequence is CASSGRRGETQYF. The CDR3 DNA reads as TGTGCCAGCAGTGGCCGAAGGGGAGAGACCCAGTACTTC. This rearrangement joins TRBV12-3 or TRBV12-4 to TRBJ2-5; maybe TRBD1 (5 bases). The CDR3 loop spans 13 amino acids. Trimming removed 5 bases from V and 4 bases from J, with 11 bases in between.

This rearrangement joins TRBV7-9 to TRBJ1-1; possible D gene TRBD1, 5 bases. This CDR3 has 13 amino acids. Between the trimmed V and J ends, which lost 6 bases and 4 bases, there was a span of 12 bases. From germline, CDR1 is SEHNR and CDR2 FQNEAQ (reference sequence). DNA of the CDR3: TGTGCCAGCAGTCCAGGGTTGGGCACTGAAGCTTTCTTT. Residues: CASSPGLGTEAFF.

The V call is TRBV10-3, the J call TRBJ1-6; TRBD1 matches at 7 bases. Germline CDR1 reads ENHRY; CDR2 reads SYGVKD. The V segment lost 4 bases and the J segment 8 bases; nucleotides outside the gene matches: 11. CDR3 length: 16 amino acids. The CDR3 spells CAISGGEGAVDSPLHF. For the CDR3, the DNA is TGTGCCATCAGTGGCGGTGAGGGGGCGGTGGATTCACCCCTCCACTTT.

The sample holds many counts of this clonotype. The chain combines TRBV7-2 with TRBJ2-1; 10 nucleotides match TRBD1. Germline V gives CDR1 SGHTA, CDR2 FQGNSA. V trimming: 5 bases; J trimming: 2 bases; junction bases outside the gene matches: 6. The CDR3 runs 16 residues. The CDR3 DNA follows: TGTGCCAGCAGCCGGAGACAGGGGGCCCCCTACAATGAGCAGTTCTTC. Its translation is CASSRRQGAPYNEQFF.

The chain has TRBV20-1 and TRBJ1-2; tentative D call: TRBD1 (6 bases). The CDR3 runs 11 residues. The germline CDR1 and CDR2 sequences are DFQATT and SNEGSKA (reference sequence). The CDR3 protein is CSDRPSSGYTF. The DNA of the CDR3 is TGCAGCGACAGGCCTTCGTCTGGCTACACCTTC.